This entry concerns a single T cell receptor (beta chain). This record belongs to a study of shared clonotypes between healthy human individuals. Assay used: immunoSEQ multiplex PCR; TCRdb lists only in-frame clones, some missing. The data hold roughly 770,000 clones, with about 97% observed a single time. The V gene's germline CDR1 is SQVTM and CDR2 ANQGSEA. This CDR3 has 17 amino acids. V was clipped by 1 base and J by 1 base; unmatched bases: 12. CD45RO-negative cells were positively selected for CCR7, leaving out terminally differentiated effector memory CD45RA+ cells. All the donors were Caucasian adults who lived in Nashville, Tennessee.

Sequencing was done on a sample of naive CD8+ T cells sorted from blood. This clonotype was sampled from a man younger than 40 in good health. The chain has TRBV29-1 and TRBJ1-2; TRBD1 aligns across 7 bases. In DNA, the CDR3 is TGCAGCGTTGAAGCCGGGATAGGGACAGCTAATAACTATGGCTACACCTTC. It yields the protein CSVEAGIGTANNYGYTF.